Below, 27 T cell receptor beta chains from the same sample are listed, as sequenced in a study of T cell repertoires in cytomegalovirus infection. MiXCR, run by TCRdb on the reads, gives a single entry per CDR3 protein. The table records roughly 800,000 distinct CDR3 sequences, 25% to 30% of them present only once. These TCRs' antigens remain unknown. The starting material was cultured CD8+ T cells from PBMCs, obtained from culture after CMV antigen stimulation. The receptors come from a human donor in good health (CMV status not recorded). Some clones in this sample may be carry-over from other donors' samples.

The chain links TRBV6-1 to TRBJ2-1; possibly TRBD1 for D (5 bases). V gave up 4 bases and J gave up 5 bases, with 6 bases separating them. The CDR3 is 12 amino acids. Germline assignment: CDR1 MNHNS and CDR2 SASEGT. DNA for the CDR3: TGTGCCAGCAGTGGGGGCAACAATGAGCAGTTCTTC. Its protein is CASSGGNNEQFF.

This clonotype was detected only a few times. The chain carries TRBV12-3 or TRBV12-4 and TRBJ2-5, with D unclear. The CDR3 runs 12 residues. Between the trimmed V and J ends, which lost 3 bases and 5 bases, there was a span of 7 bases. CDR3 in DNA: TGTGCCAGCAGTTTTAGTGACGAGACCCAGTACTTC. Its protein is CASSFSDETQYF.

This clonotype has only a few counts. The chain recombines TRBV7-8 with TRBJ2-5; D is uncertain. CDR3 size: 14 residues. Trimming left V 5 bases short and J 2 bases short, with 12 bases between. CDR1 is SGHVS, CDR2 FQNEAQ, per germline. In DNA form, the CDR3 reads TGTGCCAGCAGCGGGCCGTTTACTCAAGAGACCCAGTACTTC. Amino acids: CASSGPFTQETQYF. The whole variable domain, filled in from reference TRBV7-8 and TRBJ2-5, reads GAGVSQSPRYKVAKRGQDVALRCDPISGHVSLFWYQQALGQGPEFLTYFQNEAQLDKSGLPSDRFFAERPEGSVSTLKIQRTQQEDSAVYLCASSGPFTQETQYFGPGTRLLVL.

As regards this clonotype: Mismatch with germline at one junction end may stem from a read error. The rearrangement links TRBV5-3 to TRBJ1-6; D gene unclear. TRBV5-3 is known as an ORF, though its function is uncertain. CDR3 size: 12 residues. CDR3 loop: CASSLGFSPLHF. CDR3 bases: TGTGCCAGCAGCTTGGGGTTCTCACCCCTCCACTTT.

The gene calls are TRBV23-1 and TRBJ2-3; possibly TRBD1 for D (5 bases). TRBV23-1 belongs to the ORF category, with a function that is uncertain. V lost 4 bases and J lost 0, with 17 bases in between. There are 17 residues in the CDR3. The DNA for the CDR3 is TGCGCCAGCAGTCCCCTGGACACAGGATCTAGCACAGATACGCAGTATTTT. Protein sequence: CASSPLDTGSSTDTQYF.

The sample holds a few counts of this clonotype. The chain employs TRBV7-9 and TRBJ2-2, with D perhaps matching TRBD1 (6 bases). Germline assignment: CDR1 SEHNR and CDR2 FQNEAQ (reference sequence). CDR3 length equals 16 residues. V dropped 5 bases and J dropped 1 base, with 14 bases sitting between them. The CDR3 DNA reads TGTGCCAGCAGCACGACAGGATTCAGGAACACCGGGGAGCTGTTTTTT. Encoded protein: CASSTTGFRNTGELFF.

This clonotype was observed many times. The chain links TRBV4-3 to TRBJ2-2; 15 nucleotides match TRBD2. Germline CDR1 reads LGHNA; CDR2 reads YSLEER. After removal of 1 base from V and 3 bases from J, the junction contained 9 bases not matched to a gene. The CDR3 loop spans 20 amino acids. The CDR3 coding sequence is TGCGCCAGCAGCCAAGTCGGACTAGCGGGGGGGCCATTTGACACCGGGGAGCTGTTTTTT. Amino acids: CASSQVGLAGGPFDTGELFF.

The chain has TRBV7-9 and TRBJ1-5; 9 bases fit TRBD1. Germline-derived CDR1 and CDR2 are SEHNR and FQNEAQ (reference sequence). CDR3 length: 18 amino acids. The V gene end was trimmed by 5 bases and the J gene end by 4 bases; junction bases not matched to a gene: 15. The CDR3 DNA reads TGTGCCAGCAGCCAATATACAACTGACAGGGGGAAGAATCAGCCCCAGCATTTT. Translating gives CASSQYTTDRGKNQPQHF. Variable domain in full (rest from reference TRBV7-9 and TRBJ1-5): DTGVSQNPRHKITKRGQNVTFRCDPISEHNRLYWYRQTLGQGPEFLTYFQNEAQLEKSRLLSDRFSAERPKGSFSTLEIQRTEQGDSAMYLCASSQYTTDRGKNQPQHFGDGTRLSIL.

The table lists this clonotype with a few counts. The V and J genes are TRBV6-6 and TRBJ1-2; D unresolved. The CDR3 covers 13 residues. The germline gives CDR1 MNHNY, CDR2 SVGAGI (reference sequence). Deletions cut 10 bases from V and 1 base from J, with 13 bases between. CDR3 in DNA: TGTGCCACCTACTCCCAACGTAACTATGGCTACACCTTC. Translated, it gives CATYSQRNYGYTF.

The gene calls are TRBV29-1 and TRBJ2-3; D possibly uses TRBD1 or TRBD2 (5 bases each). Germline V gives CDR1 SQVTM, CDR2 ANQGSEA. Trimming removed 2 bases from V and 2 bases from J, with 11 bases in between. CDR3 size: 14 residues. This CDR3 reads CSVETGTHTDTQYF. The CDR3 coding sequence is TGCAGCGTTGAAACCGGGACCCACACAGATACGCAGTATTTT.

In its sample, this clonotype was seen many times. This chain joins TRBV7-8 and TRBJ2-5; D tentatively reads TRBD1 or TRBD2 (6 bases each). V was cut by 1 base and J by 4 bases, with 10 bases left in between. The CDR3 is 14 amino acids. From germline, CDR1 is SGHVS and CDR2 FQNEAQ. In DNA, the CDR3 is TGTGCCAGCAGCTTAGAAGGGGGAGGAGAGACCCAGTACTTC. Translated, it gives CASSLEGGGETQYF.

A note on this clonotype: With a much larger clone just one base away, this may be a read error. The chain employs TRBV7-2 and TRBJ2-1, with 9 bases fitting TRBD2. Trimming took 3 bases from V and 5 from J; bases not matched to a gene: 8. Per germline, CDR1 SGHTA and CDR2 FQGNSA. This CDR3 is built from 16 residues. This chain's CDR3 is CASSFYRLAAHNEQFF. The CDR3, as DNA: TGTGCCAGCAGCTTTTACCGACTAGCGGCCCACAATGAGCAGTTCTTC.

This chain connects TRBV4-1 to TRBJ2-7, with 8 nucleotides matching TRBD2. Germline CDR1 is MGHRA and CDR2 is YSYEKL. Germline trimming cut 1 base from V and 4 bases from J; bases unmatched to any gene: 6. CDR3 length equals 15 residues. This CDR3 reads CASSQVSGESYEQYF. The CDR3 bases are TGCGCCAGCAGCCAAGTTAGCGGGGAATCTTACGAGCAGTACTTC.

The chain's CDR3 is CASSDVGEGTGELFF. In DNA, the CDR3 is TGTGCCAGCAGCGACGTAGGGGAGGGTACCGGGGAGCTGTTTTTT. This rearrangement joins TRBV7-4 to TRBJ2-2; 7 nucleotides agree with TRBD2. Germline V gene lookup returns CDR1 SGHVT and CDR2 SQSDAQ. J lost 5 bases, V lost 5 bases, and 8 bases had no gene match. The CDR3 runs to 15 residues.

The V gene is TRBV7-9, the J gene TRBJ1-1; D remains unclear. From germline, CDR1 is SEHNR and CDR2 FQNEAQ (reference sequence). CDR3 length: 12 residues. V was trimmed by 1 base and J by 10 bases, leaving 10 bases between them. CDR3 bases: TGTGCCAGCAGCTTAGACAGAGACTCAGCTTTCTTT. Its protein is CASSLDRDSAFF.

Remarks on this clonotype: This clone may be a read error of a much larger clone one base away. The chain employs TRBV7-8 and TRBJ2-7; D might be TRBD1 or TRBD2, each matching 6 bases. The CDR3 loop spans 13 amino acids. CDR1 is SGHVS and CDR2 is FQNEAQ in the germline V gene. Trimming cost V 4 bases and J 4 bases, with 11 bases left between them. The CDR3 sequence is CASSSGGRYEQYV. The CDR3 nucleotides are TGTGCCAGCAGCTCCGGGGGCAGATACGAGCAGTACGTC.

The rearrangement links TRBV10-3 to TRBJ2-3; no clear D gene. CDR1 is ENHRY, CDR2 SYGVKD, per germline. The V end was cut by 2 bases, the J end by 0 bases, with 6 bases between. CDR3 length equals 14 residues. The CDR3 nucleotides are TGTGCCATCAGTGAGCGGAAGAGCACAGATACGCAGTATTTT. This translates into CAISERKSTDTQYF.

This rearrangement joins TRBV15 to TRBJ2-1; 8 bases fit TRBD2. The CDR3 runs 16 residues. The J segment lost 3 bases and the V segment lost 0 bases, leaving 4 bases of the junction unmatched. Per the germline V gene, CDR1 is LNHNV and CDR2 is YYDKDF (reference sequence). CDR3 coding DNA: TGTGCCACCAGCAGAGATCGGGGGGGCCTCTACAATGAGCAGTTCTTC. It is translated as CATSRDRGGLYNEQFF. Filled out from reference TRBV15 and TRBJ2-1, the complete variable domain reads DAMVIQNPRYQVTQFGKPVTLSCSQTLNHNVMYWYQQKSSQAPKLLFHYYDKDFNNEADTPDNFQSRRPNTSFCFLDIRSPGLGDTAMYLCATSRDRGGLYNEQFFGPGTRLTVL.

This clonotype was observed many times. The chain carries TRBV12-3 or TRBV12-4 and TRBJ2-5; 12 bases are a match to TRBD2. Losses at the gene ends were 6 bases for V and 2 bases for J; bases not matched to a gene: 13. There are 18 residues in the CDR3. The DNA for the CDR3 is TGTGCCAGCAGCTTCACTAGCGGGGGGTCCGATATACAAGAGACCCAGTACTTC. Protein: CASSFTSGGSDIQETQYF.

This clonotype was recorded a few times. The chain joins TRBV15 to TRBJ2-3, with D perhaps matching TRBD1 (6 bases). CDR3 length equals 16 residues. Trimming stripped 0 bases from V and 0 bases from J, with 10 bases between. CDR1 is LNHNV and CDR2 is YYDKDF in the germline V gene (reference sequence). The CDR3 DNA reads TGTGCCACCAGCAGAGATCCAGGGGCTAGCACAGATACGCAGTATTTT. The encoded protein is CATSRDPGASTDTQYF.

This clonotype was counted a few times. J is TRBJ2-1 and V is TRBV19; D might be TRBD1 (5 bases). V was pared by 2 bases and J by 7 bases, with 15 bases between. CDR3 length: 15 residues. CDR1 and CDR2 (germline): LNHDA, SQIVND (reference sequence). CDR3 loop: CASSITRRVENEQFF. The DNA of the CDR3 is TGTGCCAGTAGTATAACCCGCAGGGTGGAGAATGAGCAGTTCTTC. The full variable domain, its missing parts supplied by reference TRBV19 and TRBJ2-1, is DGGITQSPKYLFRKEGQNVTLSCEQNLNHDAMYWYRQDPGQGLRLIYYSQIVNDFQKGDIAEGYSVSREKKESFPLTVTSAQKNPTAFYLCASSITRRVENEQFFGPGTRLTVL.

The chain is built from TRBV6-6 and TRBJ2-1, with 10 bases identical to TRBD1. V shed 1 base and J 2 bases; nucleotides not matched to a gene: 11. Germline V lookup: CDR1 MNHNY, CDR2 SVGAGI (reference sequence). The CDR3 has 19 amino acids. In nucleotides, the CDR3 is TGTGCCAGCAGTTACTTAGGGACAGGGGTGGCGTCTACCTACAATGAGCAGTTCTTC. It yields the protein CASSYLGTGVASTYNEQFF.

This clonotype was found many times. This chain connects TRBV25-1 to TRBJ1-2; 9 bases fit TRBD1. The CDR3 extends over 15 amino acids. V shed 1 base and J 5 bases; nucleotides not matched to a gene: 5. The V gene's germline CDR1 is MGHDK and CDR2 SYGVNS. Here the CDR3 DNA reads TGTGCCAGCAGTGAATCCCCGACAGGGGGATATGGCTACACCTTC. Protein product: CASSESPTGGYGYTF.

CDR3 nucleotide sequence: TGTGCCAGCAGCTCGTACCCGGGACAGGTTAAGAATTCACCCCTCCACTTT. It specifies CASSSYPGQVKNSPLHF. The J gene is TRBJ1-6, the V gene TRBV7-9; 8 bases line up with TRBD1. Germline V gene sequence: CDR1 SEHNR, CDR2 FQNEAQ (reference sequence). V lost 4 bases to trimming and J lost 7 bases; unmatched junction nucleotides: 12. The CDR3 contains 17 residues.

CDR3 DNA: TGCAGCGTTGAAGATCTTCTAGCGGGGGTCCCCTACGAGCAGTACGTC. Protein: CSVEDLLAGVPYEQYV. The rearrangement joins TRBV29-1 to TRBJ2-7, with 10 bases fitting TRBD2. The CDR3 has 16 amino acids. Unmatched junction bases numbered 7, after V lost 0 bases and J lost 2 bases. The germline V gene has CDR1 SQVTM and CDR2 ANQGSEA.

The genes are TRBV4-2 and TRBJ2-1; the D gene is possibly TRBD2 (6 bases). V was trimmed by 8 bases and J by 6 bases, leaving 17 bases between them. The germline CDR1 and CDR2 sequences are LGHNA and YNFKEQ. This CDR3 region has 14 residues. The CDR3 here is CASGVAGRLNEQFF. In nucleotides, the CDR3 is TGTGCCAGCGGCGTGGCGGGGCGCCTCAATGAGCAGTTCTTC.

In this sample, this clonotype turned up many times. V usage is TRBV19 and J usage is TRBJ2-1; 8 bases line up with TRBD2. Germline V lookup: CDR1 LNHDA, CDR2 SQIVND (reference sequence). V dropped 3 bases and J dropped 4; count of bases not matched to a gene: 8. The CDR3 is 16 residues long. The chain's CDR3 is CASSMSAGGVYNEQFF. CDR3 sequence (DNA): TGTGCCAGTAGTATGAGCGCGGGGGGCGTGTACAATGAGCAGTTCTTC.